Sequencing of this TCR beta chain was carried out in a study of T-cell memory formation after mild COVID-19. Study in general: TCR clusters were largely donor specific. Study-wide results and caveats: Contracting CD4+ clones lay largely in CM and EM, with CD8+ ones residing in EMRA. A balance of CD4 and CD8 characterized clones contracting day 15 to 85, whereas later expanders leaned CD4+.

Constant-segment primers served in 5'RACE that generated TCR alpha and TCR beta cDNA libraries bearing sample barcodes and UMIs. TCRdb analysed the 5' RACE reads with MiXCR anew, one entry per CDR3 protein. The profile shows about 560,000 distinct CDR3 sequences, about 20% of them singletons. The CDR3 loop spans 13 amino acids. Germline V gives CDR1 KGHDR, CDR2 SFDVKD. The V end was cut by 3 bases, the J end by 3 bases, with 8 bases between. As for this clonotype: Its specificity is not known.

This clonotype originated in an adult woman who had mild COVID-19 (a few samples of this study predate the infection). Cell type and time point are not known. The V and J genes are TRBV24-1 and TRBJ2-7; the D is unclear. Sequenced: PBMCs or a T cell subset sorted from them (not recorded which). CDR3 sequence: CATSDGPNYEQYF. DNA for the CDR3: TGTGCCACCAGTGATGGGCCCAACTACGAGCAGTACTTC.